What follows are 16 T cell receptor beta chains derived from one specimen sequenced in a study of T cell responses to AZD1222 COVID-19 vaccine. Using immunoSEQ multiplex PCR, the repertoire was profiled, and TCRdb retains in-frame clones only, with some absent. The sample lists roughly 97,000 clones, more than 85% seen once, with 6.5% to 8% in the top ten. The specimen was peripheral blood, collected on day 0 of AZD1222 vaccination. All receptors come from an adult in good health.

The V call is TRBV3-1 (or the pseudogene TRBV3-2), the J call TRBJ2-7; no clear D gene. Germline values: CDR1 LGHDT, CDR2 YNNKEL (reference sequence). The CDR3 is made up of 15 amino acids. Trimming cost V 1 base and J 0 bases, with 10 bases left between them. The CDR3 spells CASSQAAQSSYEQYF. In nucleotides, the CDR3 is TGTGCCAGCAGCCAAGCGGCGCAAAGCTCCTACGAGCAGTACTTC.

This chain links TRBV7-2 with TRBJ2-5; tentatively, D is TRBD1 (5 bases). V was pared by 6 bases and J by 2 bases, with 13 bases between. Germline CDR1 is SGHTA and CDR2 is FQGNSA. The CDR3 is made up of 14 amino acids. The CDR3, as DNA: TGTGCCAGCAGTTACACAGGTTTGCAAGAGACCCAGTACTTC. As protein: CASSYTGLQETQYF.

CDR3 protein: CASSLIQVGKETQYF. DNA for the CDR3: TGTGCCAGCAGCTTAATTCAGGTGGGAAAAGAGACCCAGTACTTC. The gene calls are TRBV7-9 and TRBJ2-5; no clear D. This CDR3 has 15 residues. V gave up 2 bases and J gave up 3 bases, with 13 bases separating them. The germline gives CDR1 SEHNR, CDR2 FQNEAQ (reference sequence).

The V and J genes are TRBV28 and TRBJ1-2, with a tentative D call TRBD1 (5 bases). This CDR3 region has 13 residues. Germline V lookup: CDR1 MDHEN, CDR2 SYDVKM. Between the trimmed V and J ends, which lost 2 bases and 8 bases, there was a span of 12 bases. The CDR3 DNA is TGTGCCAGCAGTTTAGGGGGGGAAGGAGGCTACACCTTC. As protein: CASSLGGEGGYTF.

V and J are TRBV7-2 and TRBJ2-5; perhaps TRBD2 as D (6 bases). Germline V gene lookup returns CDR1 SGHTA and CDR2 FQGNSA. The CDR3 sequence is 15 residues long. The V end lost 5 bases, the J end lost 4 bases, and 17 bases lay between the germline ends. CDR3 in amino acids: CASSPLATYGETQYF. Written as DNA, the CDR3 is TGTGCCAGCAGCCCGCTAGCGACCTACGGAGAGACCCAGTACTTC.

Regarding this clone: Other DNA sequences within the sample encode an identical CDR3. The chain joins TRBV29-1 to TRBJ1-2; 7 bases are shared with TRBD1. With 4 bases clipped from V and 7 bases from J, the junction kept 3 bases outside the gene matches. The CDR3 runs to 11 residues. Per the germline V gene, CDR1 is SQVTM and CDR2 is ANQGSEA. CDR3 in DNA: TGCAGCGTTGGACAGGGACTTGGCTACACCTTC. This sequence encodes CSVGQGLGYTF.

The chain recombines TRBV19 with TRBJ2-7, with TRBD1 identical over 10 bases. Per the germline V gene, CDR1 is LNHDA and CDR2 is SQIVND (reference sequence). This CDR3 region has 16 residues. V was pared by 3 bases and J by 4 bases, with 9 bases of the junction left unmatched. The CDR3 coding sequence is TGTGCCAGTAGTATCCGGACAGGGGGAAACTCGTACGAGCAGTACTTC. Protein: CASSIRTGGNSYEQYF.

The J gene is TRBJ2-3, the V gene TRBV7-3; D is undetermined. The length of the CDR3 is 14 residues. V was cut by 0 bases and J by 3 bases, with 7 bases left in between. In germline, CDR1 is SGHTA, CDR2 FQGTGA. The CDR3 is CASSLTSPTDTQYF. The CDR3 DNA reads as TGTGCCAGCAGCTTAACGTCCCCAACAGATACGCAGTATTTT.

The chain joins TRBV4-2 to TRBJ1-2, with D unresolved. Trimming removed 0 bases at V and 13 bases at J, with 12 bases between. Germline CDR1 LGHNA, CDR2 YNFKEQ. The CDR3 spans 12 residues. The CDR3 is CASSQDRVRRTF. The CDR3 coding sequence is TGTGCCAGCAGCCAAGATCGGGTCCGGCGCACCTTC.

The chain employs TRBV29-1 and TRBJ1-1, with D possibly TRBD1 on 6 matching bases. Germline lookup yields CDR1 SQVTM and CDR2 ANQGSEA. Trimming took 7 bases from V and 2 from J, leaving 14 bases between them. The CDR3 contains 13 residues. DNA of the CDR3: TGCAGCGGTAGACAGGTGATTAACACTGAAGCTTTCTTT. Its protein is CSGRQVINTEAFF.

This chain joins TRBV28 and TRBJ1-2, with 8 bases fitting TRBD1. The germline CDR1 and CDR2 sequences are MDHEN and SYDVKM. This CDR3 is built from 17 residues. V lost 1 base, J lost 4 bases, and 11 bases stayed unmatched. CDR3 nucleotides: TGTGCCAGCAGTTTATCGGCAGGGGGCGGCCTCGGCTATGGCTACACCTTC. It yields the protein CASSLSAGGGLGYGYTF.

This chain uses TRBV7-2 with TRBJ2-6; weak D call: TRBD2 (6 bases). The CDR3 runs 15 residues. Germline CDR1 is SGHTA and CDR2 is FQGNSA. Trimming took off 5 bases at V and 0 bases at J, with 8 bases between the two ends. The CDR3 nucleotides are TGTGCCAGCAGCGCGGGGATCTCTGGGGCCAACGTCCTGACTTTC. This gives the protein CASSAGISGANVLTF.

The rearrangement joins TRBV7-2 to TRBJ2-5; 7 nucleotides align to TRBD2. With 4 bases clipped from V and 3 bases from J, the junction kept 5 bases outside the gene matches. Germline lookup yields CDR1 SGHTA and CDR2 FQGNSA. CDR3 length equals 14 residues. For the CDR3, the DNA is TGTGCCAGCAGCTCCGGGACTAAAGAAGAGACCCAGTACTTC. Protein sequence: CASSSGTKEETQYF.

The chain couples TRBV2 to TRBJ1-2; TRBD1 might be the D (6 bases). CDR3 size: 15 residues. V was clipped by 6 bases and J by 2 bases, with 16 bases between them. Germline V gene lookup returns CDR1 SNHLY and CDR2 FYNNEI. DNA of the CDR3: TGTGCCAGCAGCCTAGGACAGCCCGGAAACTATGGCTACACCTTC. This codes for CASSLGQPGNYGYTF. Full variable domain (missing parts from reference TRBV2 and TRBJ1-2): EPEVTQTPSHQVTQMGQEVILRCVPISNHLYFYWYRQILGQKVEFLVSFYNNEISEKSEIFDDQFSVERPDGSNFTLKIRSTKLEDSAMYFCASSLGQPGNYGYTFGSGTRLTVV.

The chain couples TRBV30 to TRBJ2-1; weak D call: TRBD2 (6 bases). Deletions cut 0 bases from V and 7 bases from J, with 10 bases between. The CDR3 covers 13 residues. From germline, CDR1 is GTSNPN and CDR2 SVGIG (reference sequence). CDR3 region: CAWSVLGGNEQFF. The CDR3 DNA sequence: TGTGCCTGGAGTGTACTAGGAGGGAATGAGCAGTTCTTC.

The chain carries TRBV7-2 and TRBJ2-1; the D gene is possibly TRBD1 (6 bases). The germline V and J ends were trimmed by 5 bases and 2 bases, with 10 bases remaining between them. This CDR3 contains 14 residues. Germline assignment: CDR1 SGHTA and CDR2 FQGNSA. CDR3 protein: CASSPGATYNEQFF. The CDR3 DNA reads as TGTGCCAGCAGCCCAGGGGCCACCTACAATGAGCAGTTCTTC.